The entry that follows covers one T cell receptor (beta chain) sequence. No antigen is known for it. Looked up from germline, CDR1 is ENHRY and CDR2 is SYGVKD. Trimming stripped 5 bases from V and 8 bases from J, with 18 bases between. The CDR3 runs 14 residues. This sample stems from a study of cytomegalovirus exposure and HLA in healthy donors. Study conclusions and caveats: According to a subsequent analysis, TCR clusters identified in the first cohort showed a tendency to co-occur across the 110 or so validation repertoires. The investigators catalogued 150 to 200 TCR beta chains as cytomegalovirus-associated.

Measured with immunoSEQ multiplex PCR; TCRdb has only the in-frame clones, and not every one. The table includes about 180,000 clones, 85% detected once. The chain combines TRBV10-3 with TRBJ1-2; no firm D call. This receptor was identified in a man aged 18 to 29 in good health and CMV-seropositive. The specimen sequenced was PBMCs. CDR3 residues: CAISPWAGSDGYTF. DNA for the CDR3: TGTGCCATCAGTCCCTGGGCGGGGTCAGACGGCTACACCTTC.